The rows below give T cell receptor beta chains drawn from one sample of a study of cytomegalovirus exposure and HLA in healthy donors. Repertoires were generated with immunoSEQ multiplex PCR, while TCRdb's copy carries only in-frame clones and drops some. The table includes about 130,000 clones, over 65% detected once. Material for sequencing was PBMCs. The receptor source for this set is a man between 18 and 29 years old in good health and CMV-seropositive. Both conserved end residues are part of each CDR3. The D gene is left open where the match is weak. Clone sizes are given selectively: once, few, many, or a class where the clone is expanded.

V gene	D gene	J gene	clone size	CDR3 protein	CDR3 DNA
TRBV30	.	TRBJ2-7	.	CACQVRGHSSYEQYF	TGTGCCTGCCAGGTTCGGGGACACTCCTCCTACGAGCAGTACTTC
TRBV7-6	.	TRBJ1-3	.	CASSAGRDTYSGNTIYF	TGTGCCAGCAGCGCCGGACGGGACACCTACTCTGGAAACACCATATATTTT
TRBV29-1	.	TRBJ1-1	.	CSVWAATGSTEAFF	TGCAGCGTTTGGGCCGCCACGGGGAGCACTGAAGCTTTCTTT
TRBV10-3	TRBD1	TRBJ2-3	.	CAISEGQGGDTQYF	TGTGCCATCAGTGAGGGACAGGGAGGAGATACGCAGTATTTT
TRBV28	TRBD1	TRBJ2-1	.	CASREHTGDNNEQFF	TGTGCCAGCAGGGAGCACACAGGGGATAACAATGAGCAGTTCTTC
TRBV27	TRBD1	TRBJ2-3	.	CASGKTRDRVAADTQYF	TGTGCCAGCGGCAAGACGAGGGACAGAGTGGCCGCAGATACGCAGTATTTT
TRBV4-3	.	TRBJ1-1	once	CASSRHPGRSNTEAFF	TGCGCCAGCAGTCGACACCCAGGGAGGTCGAACACTGAAGCTTTCTTT
TRBV14	TRBD1	TRBJ1-4	few	CASSQIQGDREKLFF	TGTGCCAGCAGCCAGATCCAGGGGGATCGGGAAAAACTGTTTTTT
TRBV28	TRBD1	TRBJ2-7	.	CASSPIFPGQGSYEQYF	TGTGCCAGCAGTCCCATTTTTCCGGGACAGGGGAGCTACGAGCAGTACTTC
TRBV7-2	.	TRBJ2-2	once	CASSPTGQAGELFF	TGTGCCAGCAGTCCCACCGGCCAGGCCGGGGAGCTGTTTTTT
TRBV5-1	.	TRBJ2-5	.	CASSLSSTEETQYF	TGCGCCAGCAGCTTGTCTAGCACTGAAGAGACCCAGTACTTC
TRBV2	TRBD1	TRBJ1-4	medium-sized	CASSARDREKLFF	TGTGCCAGCAGTGCCCGGGACAGGGAAAAACTGTTTTTT
TRBV9	TRBD1	TRBJ2-1	.	CASSVETGINEQFF	TGTGCCAGCAGCGTAGAGACAGGGATAAATGAGCAGTTCTTC
TRBV5-1	.	TRBJ1-2	.	CASTSHRTYGYTF	TGCGCCAGCACCTCTCACAGGACCTATGGCTACACCTTC
TRBV7-3	TRBD1	TRBJ2-5	.	CASSLPGGTQYF	TGTGCCAGCAGCCTACCAGGGGGGACCCAGTACTTC
TRBV5-1	.	TRBJ2-5	.	CASSVPPVETQYF	TGCGCCAGCAGCGTCCCCCCGGTGGAGACCCAGTACTTC
TRBV12-2	.	TRBJ2-3	.	CASRLGASGGTDTQYF	TGTGCAAGTCGCTTGGGGGCTAGCGGGGGCACAGATACGCAGTATTTT
TRBV5-1	TRBD1	TRBJ1-5	.	CASSLAGGTGNQPQHF	TGCGCCAGCAGCTTGGCCGGAGGGACAGGCAATCAGCCCCAGCATTTT
TRBV10-3	TRBD1	TRBJ1-2	.	CAISDRDRGRNGYTF	TGTGCCATCAGTGACCGGGACAGGGGACGGAATGGCTACACCTTC
TRBV5-1	.	TRBJ1-1	.	CASSVQGVNTEAFF	TGCGCCAGCAGCGTACAGGGAGTGAACACTGAAGCTTTCTTT
TRBV10-1	.	TRBJ1-4	.	CASSESQNEKLFF	TGCGCCAGCAGTGAGTCTCAGAACGAAAAACTGTTTTTT
TRBV2	TRBD1	TRBJ2-1	.	CASRDRGIGNEQFF	TGTGCCAGCAGAGACAGGGGGATCGGCAATGAGCAGTTCTTC
TRBV27	.	TRBJ1-4	.	CASSQRPTNEKLFF	TGTGCCAGCAGTCAGCGACCAACTAATGAAAAACTGTTTTTT
TRBV27	.	TRBJ2-3	.	CASRRLVGDTQYF	TGTGCCAGCAGGCGGTTAGTTGGAGATACGCAGTATTTT
TRBV14	.	TRBJ1-1	.	CASSRAGLEAFF	TGTGCCAGCAGCCGAGCGGGACTAGAAGCTTTCTTT
TRBV18	.	TRBJ1-2	few	CASSPPGGGYTF	TGTGCCAGCTCACCACCGGGGGGTGGCTACACCTTC
TRBV25-1	.	TRBJ1-1	.	CASSDMGHFLGAFF	TGTGCCAGCAGTGATATGGGACACTTTTTAGGAGCTTTCTTT
TRBV19	.	TRBJ2-7	.	CASSIQESGEQYF	TGTGCCAGTAGTATTCAGGAAAGCGGCGAGCAGTACTTC
TRBV18	.	TRBJ1-1	.	CASSLKAGNTEAFF	TGTGCCAGCTCCCTAAAAGCGGGGAACACTGAAGCTTTCTTT
TRBV29-1	TRBD2	TRBJ2-1	.	CSVLGREDRYNEQFF	TGCAGCGTTTTGGGGCGGGAGGACCGCTACAATGAGCAGTTCTTC
TRBV29-1	TRBD1	TRBJ2-2	once	CSVAGQGLSGELFF	TGCAGCGTTGCAGGACAGGGACTTTCGGGGGAGCTGTTTTTT
TRBV5-4	.	TRBJ1-1	.	CASSNQDRSNTEAFF	TGTGCCAGCAGCAACCAAGACAGGTCGAACACTGAAGCTTTCTTT
TRBV4-3	TRBD1	TRBJ1-2	.	CASSQNRDRVFFYGYTF	TGCGCCAGCAGCCAGAACCGGGACAGGGTTTTCTTCTATGGCTACACCTTC
TRBV5-1	.	TRBJ1-1	.	CASSFQGHTEAFF	TGCGCCAGCAGCTTTCAGGGTCACACTGAAGCTTTCTTT
TRBV6-5	.	TRBJ2-3	.	CASRRADTQYF	TGTGCCAGCAGGCGGGCGGATACGCAGTATTTT
TRBV2	TRBD1	TRBJ1-2	.	CASSESTGVRLVDGYTF	TGTGCCAGCAGTGAATCGACAGGGGTCCGCCTAGTAGATGGCTACACCTTC
TRBV25-1	.	TRBJ1-3	few	CASSEAGGPSGNTIYF	TGTGCCAGCAGTGAGGCGGGGGGCCCCTCTGGAAACACCATATATTTT
TRBV5-1	TRBD1	TRBJ2-3	.	CASSSQGVNTDTQYF	TGCGCCAGCAGCTCACAGGGGGTGAACACAGATACGCAGTATTTT
TRBV9	.	TRBJ2-7	.	CASSVGGIESYEQYF	TGTGCCAGCAGCGTAGGCGGGATCGAGTCCTACGAGCAGTACTTC